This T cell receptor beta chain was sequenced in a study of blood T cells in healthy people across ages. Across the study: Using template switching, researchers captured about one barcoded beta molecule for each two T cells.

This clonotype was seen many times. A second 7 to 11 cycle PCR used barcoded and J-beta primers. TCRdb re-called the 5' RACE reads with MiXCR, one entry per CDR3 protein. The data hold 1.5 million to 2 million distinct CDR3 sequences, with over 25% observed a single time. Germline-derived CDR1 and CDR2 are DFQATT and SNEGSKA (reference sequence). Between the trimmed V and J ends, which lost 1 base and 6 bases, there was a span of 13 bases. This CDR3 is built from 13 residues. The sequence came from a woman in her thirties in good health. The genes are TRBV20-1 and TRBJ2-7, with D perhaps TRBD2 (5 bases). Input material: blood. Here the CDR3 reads CSARGRMSGEQYF. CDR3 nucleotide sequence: TGCAGTGCTAGAGGCCGAATGAGCGGCGAGCAGTACTTC.